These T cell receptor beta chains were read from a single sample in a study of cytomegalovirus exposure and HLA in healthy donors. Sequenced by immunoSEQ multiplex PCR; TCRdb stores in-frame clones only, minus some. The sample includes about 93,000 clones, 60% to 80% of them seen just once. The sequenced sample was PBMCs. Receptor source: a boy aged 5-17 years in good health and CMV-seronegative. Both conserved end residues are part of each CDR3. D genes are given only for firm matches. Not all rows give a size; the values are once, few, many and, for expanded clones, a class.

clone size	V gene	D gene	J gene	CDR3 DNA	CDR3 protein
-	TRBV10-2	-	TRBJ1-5	TGCGCCAGCAGTGAGTCGGGCTACAATCAGCCCCAGCATTTT	CASSESGYNQPQHF
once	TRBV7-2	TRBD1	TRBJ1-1	TGTGCCAGCAGCTTAGCCCAGGGGGTTGGTACTGAAGCTTTCTTT	CASSLAQGVGTEAFF
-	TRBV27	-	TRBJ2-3	TGTGCCAGCAGTTTTGGACTAAGCACAGATACGCAGTATTTT	CASSFGLSTDTQYF
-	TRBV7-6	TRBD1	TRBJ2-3	TGTGCCAGCAGCAACACCGTTCGGGACAGGCCACAAGATACGCAGTATTTT	CASSNTVRDRPQDTQYF
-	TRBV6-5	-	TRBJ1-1	TGTGCCAGCAGCCGCGTCCAGAACACTGAAGCTTTCTTT	CASSRVQNTEAFF
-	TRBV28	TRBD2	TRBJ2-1	TGTGCCAGCAGTCGGGCTAGCGGGAGCAATGAGCAGTTCTTC	CASSRASGSNEQFF
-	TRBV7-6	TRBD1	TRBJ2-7	TGTGCCAGCAGCTTATGGGGACAGTTCACCTACGAGCAGTACTTC	CASSLWGQFTYEQYF
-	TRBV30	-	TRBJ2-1	TGTGCCTGGAGTGCTGGTCGGTCCTCCTACAATGAGCAGTTCTTC	CAWSAGRSSYNEQFF
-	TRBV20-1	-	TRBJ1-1	TGCAGTGCTAGGGACACCGCTGAAGCTTTCTTT	CSARDTAEAFF
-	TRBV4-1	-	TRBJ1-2	TGCGCCAGCAGCCAAGACCGGTGGGCAGGGCTCCTCTACACCTTC	CASSQDRWAGLLYTF
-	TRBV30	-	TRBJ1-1	TGTGCCTGGATAAGCGCTGGCGGACAGCTGAACACTGAAGCTTTCTTT	CAWISAGGQLNTEAFF
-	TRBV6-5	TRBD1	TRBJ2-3	TGTGCCAGCAGTACGACAGGGACAGATACGCAGTATTTT	CASSTTGTDTQYF
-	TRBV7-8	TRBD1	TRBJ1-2	TGTGCCAGCAGCTTAGACAGGGGGTATGGCTACACCTTC	CASSLDRGYGYTF
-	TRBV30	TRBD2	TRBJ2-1	TGTGCCTGCAACGCGGGGGGAGGGGGGGCCTACAATGAGCAGTTCTTC	CACNAGGGGAYNEQFF
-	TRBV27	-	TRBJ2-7	TGTGCCAGCAGTCTCGGACTTGCCGACTACGAGCAGTACTTC	CASSLGLADYEQYF
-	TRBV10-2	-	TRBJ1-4	TGCGCCAGCAGCGGGGGGACTAATGAAAAACTGTTTTTT	CASSGGTNEKLFF
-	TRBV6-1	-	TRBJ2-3	TGTGCCAGCAGGAGACAGCATTCTAGCACAGATACGCAGTATTTT	CASRRQHSSTDTQYF
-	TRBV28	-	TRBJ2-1	TGTGCCAGCAGTGCCCGCACTAGGAATGAGCAGTTCTTC	CASSARTRNEQFF
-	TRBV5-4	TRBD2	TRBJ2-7	TGTGCCAGCAGCCACACGACTAGCGGCGTCTACGAGCAGTACTTC	CASSHTTSGVYEQYF
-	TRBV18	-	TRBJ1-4	TGTGCCAGCTCACCGGACACTTCAACTAATGAAAAACTGTTTTTT	CASSPDTSTNEKLFF
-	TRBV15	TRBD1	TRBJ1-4	TGTGCCACCAGCAGAGACAGGGGGCCAGCTAATGAAAAACTGTTTTTT	CATSRDRGPANEKLFF
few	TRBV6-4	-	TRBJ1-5	TGTGCCAGCAGCGAAGGGGCGACTGGCCAGCCCCAGCATTTT	CASSEGATGQPQHF
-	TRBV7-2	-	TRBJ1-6	TGTGCCAGCAGCTTAGCGACAGATAGCTCCTATAATTCACCCCTCCACTTT	CASSLATDSSYNSPLHF